These 25 T cell receptor beta chains were sequenced from one sample in a study of shared clonotypes between healthy human individuals. Assay: immunoSEQ multiplex PCR; the TCRdb copy retains only in-frame clones and omits some. The sample contains about 2.1 million clones, about 94% of which appear only once. The naive CD8 fraction comprised CD45RO-negative cells positively selected for CCR7 and excluded terminally differentiated effector memory CD45RA+ cells. The specimen sequenced was naive CD8+ T cells from PBMCs. Receptors originate from a man aged 18 to 30 in good health. Some clones in this sample may be carry-over from other donors' samples.

The gene calls are TRBV5-1 and TRBJ2-1; TRBD2 matches at 9 bases. CDR3 length: 15 amino acids. The V gene end was trimmed by 1 base and the J gene end by 8 bases; junction bases not matched to a gene: 7. Germline values: CDR1 SGHRS, CDR2 YFSETQ. DNA for the CDR3: TGCGCCAGCAGCTTGTCGGCTAGCGGGATCTATGAGCAGTTCTTC. Encoded protein: CASSLSASGIYEQFF.

The J gene is TRBJ2-7, the V gene TRBV21-1; the table's D gene call, TRBD1, was not cross checked with the DNA. TRBV21-1 is a pseudogene. This CDR3 region has 16 residues. The CDR3 region is CASYGAGTGDSYEQYF. CDR3 DNA sequence: TGTGCCAGCTATGGCGCCGGGACAGGGGACTCCTACGAGCAGTACTTC.

V and J are TRBV9 and TRBJ1-1; D call uncertain. Germline assignment: CDR1 SGDLS and CDR2 YYNGEE. With 4 bases removed from V and 1 base from J, the gap between germline ends came to 11 bases. This CDR3 contains 14 residues. DNA for the CDR3: TGTGCCAGCAGCCCCCGTAGGGAGAACACTGAAGCTTTCTTT. It yields the protein CASSPRRENTEAFF.

The DNA for the CDR3 is TGTGCCAGTAGTATTCAGCAGATGAATGGCTACACCTTC. This encodes CASSIQQMNGYTF. The chain links TRBV19 to TRBJ1-2, with no clear D. Trimming stripped 3 bases from V and 6 bases from J, with 11 bases between. Germline assignment: CDR1 LNHDA and CDR2 SQIVND (reference sequence). This CDR3 is built from 13 residues. The entire variable domain, with the rest obtained from reference TRBV19 and TRBJ1-2, is as follows: DGGITQSPKYLFRKEGQNVTLSCEQNLNHDAMYWYRQDPGQGLRLIYYSQIVNDFQKGDIAEGYSVSREKKESFPLTVTSAQKNPTAFYLCASSIQQMNGYTFGSGTRLTVV.

This rearrangement joins TRBV29-1 to TRBJ2-7; a possible D gene is TRBD2 (6 bases). CDR1 is SQVTM and CDR2 is ANQGSEA in the germline V gene. This CDR3 has 15 residues. Trimming took 6 bases from V and 4 from J, leaving 22 bases between them. The CDR3: CSVHSRETGLYEQYF. CDR3 sequence (DNA): TGCAGCGTACACAGCCGGGAGACGGGCCTTTACGAGCAGTACTTC.

The chain links TRBV5-6 to TRBJ2-2; tentative D call: TRBD1 (8 bases). The CDR3 has 13 residues. Germline values: CDR1 SGHDT, CDR2 YYEEEE. The V gene lost 4 bases and the J gene lost 7 bases, with 11 bases spanning the gap. CDR3 loop: CASSTGGGGELFF. The CDR3 bases are TGTGCCAGCAGCACAGGGGGGGGCGGGGAGCTGTTTTTT. Full variable domain (outside the CDR3, taken from reference TRBV5-6 and TRBJ2-2): DAGVTQSPTHLIKTRGQQVTLRCSPKSGHDTVSWYQQALGQGPQFIFQYYEEEERQRGNFPDRFSGHQFPNYSSELNVNALLLGDSALYLCASSTGGGGELFFGEGSRLTVL.

This chain connects TRBV11-2 to TRBJ2-7, with unresolved D. The CDR3 sequence is 14 residues long. Germline V gene data show CDR1 as SGHAT and CDR2 as FQNNGV. Trimming removed 0 bases at V and 2 bases at J, with 8 bases between. CDR3 loop: CASSLELITYEQYF. Written as DNA, the CDR3 is TGTGCCAGCAGCTTAGAACTCATCACCTACGAGCAGTACTTC.

The rearrangement uses TRBV28 and TRBJ2-1, with 10 nucleotides matching TRBD2. CDR1 and CDR2 from the germline V gene are MDHEN and SYDVKM. This CDR3 region has 17 residues. V lost 0 bases and J lost 6; bases outside the gene matches: 8. The CDR3 protein is CASSLWASGSVGNEQFF. CDR3 coding DNA: TGTGCCAGCAGTTTATGGGCTAGCGGGAGTGTGGGCAATGAGCAGTTCTTC.

The gene calls are TRBV7-3 and TRBJ2-2; tentatively, D is TRBD1 or TRBD2 (5 bases each). Germline V gene sequence: CDR1 SGHTA, CDR2 FQGTGA. Trimming cost V 5 bases and J 3 bases, with 13 bases left between them. This CDR3 comprises 15 residues. CDR3 sequence reads: CASSKEVGDTGELFF. As DNA, the CDR3 is TGTGCCAGCAGCAAGGAAGTGGGGGACACCGGGGAGCTGTTTTTT.

This clone came up once. This sequence joins TRBV28 and TRBJ1-4; 9 bases align to TRBD1. This CDR3 has 14 residues. Trimming took 4 bases from V and 5 from J; bases not matched to a gene: 2. Per the germline V gene, CDR1 is MDHEN and CDR2 is SYDVKM. The CDR3 loop is CASSSGQGNEKLFF. The CDR3 DNA reads as TGTGCCAGCAGTTCGGGACAGGGAAATGAAAAACTGTTTTTT.

The genes are TRBV9 and TRBJ2-1, with D perhaps assigned TRBD1 or TRBD2 (5 bases each). There are 17 residues in the CDR3. CDR1 is SGDLS, CDR2 YYNGEE, per germline. Trimming stripped 3 bases from V and 7 bases from J, with 23 bases between. The CDR3 region is CASSAVFRAAGRNEQFF. The CDR3 bases are TGTGCCAGCAGCGCAGTGTTCCGGGCCGCAGGGAGAAATGAGCAGTTCTTC.

V is TRBV6-1 and J is TRBJ2-3, with a possible D match to TRBD2 (5 bases). The CDR3 loop spans 15 amino acids. The V and J ends lost 4 bases and 6 bases respectively, with 17 bases between them. CDR1 MNHNS and CDR2 SASEGT come from the germline V gene. The CDR3 DNA follows: TGTGCCAGCAGTGCATTCCGGGAAAGGGTGGATACGCAGTATTTT. Protein: CASSAFRERVDTQYF.

The rearrangement uses TRBV7-9 and TRBJ1-3, with D hard to call. The CDR3 contains 16 residues. Germline lookup yields CDR1 SEHNR and CDR2 FQNEAQ (reference sequence). V gave up 10 bases and J gave up 0 bases, with 19 bases separating them. This CDR3 is CATQTAGVNSGNTIYF. In DNA, the CDR3 is TGTGCCACCCAAACCGCCGGGGTCAACTCTGGAAACACCATATATTTT.

This clone was seen a handful of times. This rearrangement joins TRBV9 to TRBJ1-1; possibly TRBD1 for D (5 bases). This CDR3 comprises 14 residues. Trimming took 4 bases from V and 5 from J, leaving 15 bases between them. CDR1 and CDR2 from the germline V gene are SGDLS and YYNGEE. The CDR3 sequence: CASSLGGRGTEAFF. The CDR3 coding sequence is TGTGCCAGCAGCCTGGGAGGTAGGGGAACTGAAGCTTTCTTT.

The chain recombines TRBV5-1 with TRBJ2-7, with D hard to call. V shed 3 bases and J shed 6 bases, with 7 bases lying between them. Germline loops: CDR1 SGHRS, CDR2 YFSETQ. The CDR3 has 11 residues. CDR3: CASSSLGEQYF. CDR3 sequence (DNA): TGCGCCAGCAGCTCCCTCGGCGAGCAGTACTTC.

This chain links TRBV28 with TRBJ1-2; D call uncertain. Germline CDR1 MDHEN, CDR2 SYDVKM. V was trimmed by 5 bases and J by 6 bases, leaving 16 bases between them. This CDR3 is built from 14 residues. The CDR3 sequence: CASSQTGSGDGYTF. The CDR3 bases are TGTGCCAGCAGTCAGACCGGGAGTGGGGATGGCTACACCTTC.

The CDR3 DNA reads TGTGCCAGCAGCGTAGAAGGGACGCCGGCCTACGAGCAGTACTTC. It specifies CASSVEGTPAYEQYF. The chain has TRBV9 and TRBJ2-7; the D gene could be TRBD1 or TRBD2 (5 bases each). The CDR3 length is 15 residues. Germline V CDR1 and CDR2: SGDLS, YYNGEE. V was cut by 0 bases and J by 2 bases, with 12 bases left in between.

This rearrangement joins TRBV4-2 to TRBJ1-5; D is ambiguous. Germline V gene lookup returns CDR1 LGHNA and CDR2 YNFKEQ. This CDR3 is 15 amino acids long. V lost 0 bases, J lost 5 bases, and 11 bases lay in between. The CDR3 protein is CASSQEFGWDQPQHF. As DNA, the CDR3 is TGTGCCAGCAGCCAAGAGTTCGGGTGGGATCAGCCCCAGCATTTT.

A single count supports this clone. The chain carries TRBV10-3 and TRBJ2-1, with D hard to call. Germline lookup yields CDR1 ENHRY and CDR2 SYGVKD. The ends were cut back, 0 bases at V and 8 bases at J, with 8 bases in the middle. The CDR3 is 13 amino acids. The CDR3 nucleotides are TGTGCCATCAGTGAGTCCCCGTACCATGAGCAGTTCTTC. Translated, it gives CAISESPYHEQFF.

The chain couples TRBV28 to TRBJ1-1; D ambiguous. Per the germline V gene, CDR1 is MDHEN and CDR2 is SYDVKM. Deletions cut 6 bases from V and 0 bases from J, with 14 bases between. The CDR3 has 15 amino acids. This chain's CDR3 is CASSILGPMNTEAFF. The CDR3 DNA is TGTGCCAGCAGCATCCTTGGCCCCATGAACACTGAAGCTTTCTTT.

The chain combines TRBV7-9 with TRBJ2-7; 7 bases line up with TRBD2. Germline CDR1 reads SEHNR; CDR2 reads FQNEAQ (reference sequence). The CDR3 runs to 13 residues. V was pared by 11 bases and J by 2 bases, with 9 bases of the junction left unmatched. CDR3: CASRSGNTYEQYF. In nucleotides, the CDR3 is TGTGCCTCACGGAGCGGGAATACCTACGAGCAGTACTTC.

The chain couples TRBV21-1 to TRBJ2-7. TRBV21-1 is classified as a pseudogene. The CDR3 loop spans 14 amino acids. Here the CDR3 reads CATLWEGARYEQYF. CDR3 bases: TGTGCCACCCTCTGGGAGGGGGCTCGGTACGAGCAGTACTTC.

The genes are TRBV27 and TRBJ1-4; 7 positions agree with TRBD1. CDR3 size: 18 residues. V lost 5 bases, J lost 8 bases, and 20 bases stayed unmatched. Germline lookup yields CDR1 MNHEY and CDR2 SMNVEV (reference sequence). This CDR3 reads CASSLTKFQQGLEEKLFF. The CDR3 DNA follows: TGTGCCAGCAGTCTAACCAAATTCCAACAGGGGCTGGAAGAAAAACTGTTTTTT.

The J gene is TRBJ2-3, the V gene TRBV5-8; D is undetermined. This CDR3 spans 12 amino acids. V lost 0 bases and J lost 3, with 2 bases in between. Germline loops: CDR1 SGHTS, CDR2 YDEGEE. The CDR3 region is CASSLVTDTQYF. In DNA form, the CDR3 reads TGTGCCAGCAGCTTGGTAACAGATACGCAGTATTTT. The full variable domain, with the rest looked up from reference TRBV5-8 and TRBJ2-3, is EAGVTQSPTHLIKTRGQQATLRCSPISGHTSVYWYQQALGLGLQFLLWYDEGEERNRGNFPPRFSGRQFPNYSSELNVNALELEDSALYLCASSLVTDTQYFGPGTRLTVL.

This clone has only one observation. Within the sample, other DNA sequences also encode this same CDR3. This chain links TRBV19 with TRBJ1-1; D not certain. Per germline, CDR1 LNHDA and CDR2 SQIVND (reference sequence). The CDR3 has 13 amino acids. With 1 base removed from V and 2 bases from J, the gap between germline ends came to 5 bases. The CDR3 protein is CASSIVENTEAFF. DNA for the CDR3: TGTGCCAGTAGTATAGTGGAAAACACTGAAGCTTTCTTT.